The 29 T cell receptor beta chains below all came from one sample that was sequenced in a study of control samples from healthy donors and cancer patients. Measured with immunoSEQ multiplex PCR; TCRdb has only the in-frame clones, and not every one. This sample has about 160,000 clones, with roughly 95% found just once. Sample: blood. These receptors came from a woman aged 25 to 39 in good health.

The chain couples TRBV14 to TRBJ1-2; no clear D gene. CDR1 and CDR2 from the germline V gene are SGHDN and FVKESK. V was trimmed by 3 bases and J by 3 bases, leaving 8 bases between them. This CDR3 contains 13 residues. The CDR3, as DNA: TGTGCCAGCAGCCATCGTTGGGACTATGGCTACACCTTC. It encodes CASSHRWDYGYTF. The full variable domain, its missing parts supplied by reference TRBV14 and TRBJ1-2, is EAGVTQFPSHSVIEKGQTVTLRCDPISGHDNLYWYRRVMGKEIKFLLHFVKESKQDESGMPNNRFLAERTGGTYSTLKVQPAELEDSGVYFCASSHRWDYGYTFGSGTRLTVV.

In its sample, this clone was seen once. This chain links TRBV4-1 with TRBJ2-7; maybe TRBD1 (6 bases). The CDR3 consists of 16 residues. V lost 2 bases to trimming and J lost 5 bases, with 19 bases between them. Per germline, CDR1 MGHRA and CDR2 YSYEKL. The CDR3 loop reads CASSQYVNRVHHEQYF. The CDR3 bases are TGCGCCAGCAGCCAATACGTGAACAGGGTACACCACGAGCAGTACTTC.

The V and J genes are TRBV6-5 and TRBJ1-6; weak D call: TRBD1 (5 bases). Trimming cost V 2 bases and J 8 bases, with 10 bases left between them. From germline, CDR1 is MNHEY and CDR2 SVGAGI. The CDR3 contains 14 residues. CDR3 DNA sequence: TGTGCCAGCAGTTACGGGGCCGGATATTCACCCCTCCACTTT. It codes for CASSYGAGYSPLHF.

CDR3 nucleotides: TGTGCCAGCAGCTTAGACGGAGGAGAATGGGGCTACACCTTC. Its translation is CASSLDGGEWGYTF. This chain links TRBV7-3 with TRBJ1-2; D is ambiguous. CDR3 length equals 14 residues. The germline V gene encodes CDR1 SGHTA and CDR2 FQGTGA. The V gene lost 2 bases and the J gene lost 8 bases, with 15 bases spanning the gap.

The chain links TRBV29-1 to TRBJ2-7; the match to TRBD1 covers 7 bases. V was clipped by 4 bases and J by 2 bases; unmatched bases: 8. The length of the CDR3 is 14 residues. CDR1 is SQVTM and CDR2 is ANQGSEA in the germline V gene. The CDR3 nucleotides read TGCAGCGTTGTGTCGGGACAGAGAGCCTACGAGCAGTACTTC. This encodes CSVVSGQRAYEQYF.

This chain joins TRBV27 and TRBJ1-1; D is possibly TRBD1 (6 bases). V was cut by 6 bases and J by 6 bases, with 20 bases left in between. The CDR3 covers 15 residues. Looked up from germline, CDR1 is MNHEY and CDR2 is SMNVEV (reference sequence). As DNA, the CDR3 is TGTGCCAGCAGACCGGGGTGGGGGGCCTGGGCTGAAGCTTTCTTT. Protein product: CASRPGWGAWAEAFF.

The chain carries TRBV7-2 and TRBJ2-2, with D hard to call. Germline assignment: CDR1 SGHTA and CDR2 FQGNSA. V lost 7 bases and J lost 1, with 7 bases in between. This CDR3 is 13 amino acids long. Written as DNA, the CDR3 is TGTGCCAGCACCCGACAGAACACCGGGGAGCTGTTTTTT. It specifies CASTRQNTGELFF.

The genes are TRBV29-1 and TRBJ1-2, with D perhaps TRBD1 (6 bases). This CDR3 is 13 amino acids long. CDR1 and CDR2 from the germline V gene are SQVTM and ANQGSEA. V gave up 7 bases and J gave up 8 bases, with 20 bases separating them. CDR3 protein: CSDGTGQGYGYTF. CDR3 bases: TGCAGCGATGGAACAGGGCAAGGCTACGGCTACACCTTC.

V gene TRBV7-9 combines with J gene TRBJ1-1; TRBD1 is a possible D gene (6 bases). The length of the CDR3 is 15 residues. Germline V lookup: CDR1 SEHNR, CDR2 FQNEAQ (reference sequence). Trimming pared 5 bases from V and 0 bases from J, leaving 13 bases between. The CDR3 sequence: CASSGPGAMNTEAFF. The CDR3, as DNA: TGTGCCAGCAGCGGGCCGGGGGCAATGAACACTGAAGCTTTCTTT.

V usage is TRBV9 and J usage is TRBJ1-1; 7 positions agree with TRBD1. CDR3 size: 16 residues. Germline V gene data show CDR1 as SGDLS and CDR2 as YYNGEE. After removal of 4 bases from V and 2 bases from J, the junction contained 11 bases not matched to a gene. This chain's CDR3 is CASSRGDTGVNTEAFF. The CDR3 nucleotides are TGTGCCAGCAGCAGGGGGGACACAGGGGTAAACACTGAAGCTTTCTTT.

There are a few counts of this clone. V gene TRBV19 combines with J gene TRBJ1-5, with D unclear. CDR1 and CDR2 (germline): LNHDA, SQIVND (reference sequence). The CDR3 has 16 amino acids. Trimming removed 7 bases from V and 2 bases from J, with 18 bases in between. CDR3 nucleotide sequence: TGTGCCAGTACCTCACCACGGGAACTCGGCAATCAGCCCCAGCATTTT. Its protein is CASTSPRELGNQPQHF.

The chain has TRBV6-5 and TRBJ1-5; 9 nucleotides align to TRBD1. The CDR3 spans 15 residues. Germline V CDR1 and CDR2: MNHEY, SVGAGI. The ends lost 6 bases at V and 6 bases at J; junction bases unmatched: 9. The DNA for the CDR3 is TGTGCCAGCAGACGGGGACAGGGTGAGAGTCAGCCCCAGCATTTT. This gives the protein CASRRGQGESQPQHF.

The V call is TRBV5-1, the J call TRBJ2-3, with 11 positions matching TRBD2. The CDR3 has 16 amino acids. The germline gives CDR1 SGHRS, CDR2 YFSETQ. V lost 4 bases to trimming and J lost 0 bases; unmatched junction nucleotides: 4. The CDR3 sequence is CASSGWTSGSTDTQYF. CDR3 nucleotides: TGCGCCAGCAGCGGATGGACTAGCGGGAGCACAGATACGCAGTATTTT.

The V and J genes are TRBV7-2 and TRBJ2-3; D unclear. Germline values: CDR1 SGHTA, CDR2 FQGNSA. Deletions cut 3 bases from V and 2 bases from J, with 9 bases between. This CDR3 has 14 amino acids. As DNA, the CDR3 is TGTGCCAGCAGCTTGGGCCGGCTCACAGATACGCAGTATTTT. The encoded protein is CASSLGRLTDTQYF.

This chain joins TRBV3-1 (or the pseudogene TRBV3-2) and TRBJ2-1; 8 nucleotides match TRBD2. V was clipped by 4 bases and J by 1 base; unmatched bases: 6. Germline CDR1 LGHDT, CDR2 YNNKEL (reference sequence). The CDR3 length is 16 residues. CDR3 DNA: TGTGCCAGCAGCCCTCGGGGGGGGAGGTCCTACAATGAGCAGTTCTTC. Residues: CASSPRGGRSYNEQFF.

DNA of the CDR3: TGTGCCAGCAGCCAAGGGCTAGCGGGGTGGGTAGAGACCCAGTACTTC. Protein product: CASSQGLAGWVETQYF. The V call is TRBV3-1 (or the pseudogene TRBV3-2), the J call TRBJ2-5; 9 nucleotides align to TRBD2. Germline CDR1 LGHDT, CDR2 YNNKEL (reference sequence). After removal of 1 base from V and 4 bases from J, the junction contained 7 bases not matched to a gene. This CDR3 contains 16 residues.

The rearrangement links TRBV4-1 to TRBJ1-5; D not certain. Trimming pared 0 bases from V and 0 bases from J, leaving 6 bases between. Germline V gene data show CDR1 as MGHRA and CDR2 as YSYEKL. This CDR3 spans 15 amino acids. CDR3 nucleotide sequence: TGCGCCAGCAGCCAAGATGATATTAGCAATCAGCCCCAGCATTTT. It encodes CASSQDDISNQPQHF.

The DNA of the CDR3 is TGTGCCAGCAGTCGAGACGACGGACGCTCTGGAAACACCATATATTTT. This encodes CASSRDDGRSGNTIYF. V is TRBV6-6 and J is TRBJ1-3; no clear D. The CDR3 runs to 16 residues. The germline V gene has CDR1 MNHNY and CDR2 SVGAGI (reference sequence). Trimming cost V 5 bases and J 0 bases, with 14 bases left between them.

CDR3 bases: TGTGCCAGCACTCACAGGGGAATCTCCTACAATGAGCAGTTCTTC. Its translation is CASTHRGISYNEQFF. The V call is TRBV6-5, the J call TRBJ2-1, with 7 bases that match TRBD1. V shed 7 bases, J shed 0 bases, and the junction held 6 bases outside the gene matches. Per the germline V gene, CDR1 is MNHEY and CDR2 is SVGAGI. This CDR3 has 15 residues.

The chain uses TRBV7-9 and TRBJ1-6; TRBD1 agrees at 7 bases. The germline V gene encodes CDR1 SEHNR and CDR2 FQNEAQ (reference sequence). J was trimmed by 5 bases and V by 5 bases; bases with no gene match: 6. The CDR3 spans 15 residues. CDR3 nucleotide sequence: TGTGCCAGCAGCGCCCGACAGGGCGATAATTCACCCCTCCACTTT. Protein: CASSARQGDNSPLHF.

The V call is TRBV6-5, the J call TRBJ1-5; D is unresolved. The CDR3 totals 13 residues. The V gene's germline CDR1 is MNHEY and CDR2 SVGAGI. The ends were cut back, 6 bases at V and 4 bases at J, with 10 bases in the middle. CDR3 region: CASSDFLNQPQHF. DNA of the CDR3: TGTGCCAGCAGCGATTTCCTGAATCAGCCCCAGCATTTT.

V gene TRBV27 combines with J gene TRBJ1-3; D is unresolved. Germline assignment: CDR1 MNHEY and CDR2 SMNVEV (reference sequence). The ends were cut back, 5 bases at V and 4 bases at J, with 12 bases in the middle. This CDR3 contains 14 residues. This CDR3 reads CASSPYLGGNTIYF. The CDR3 DNA reads as TGTGCCAGCAGTCCCTACCTGGGAGGAAACACCATATATTTT.

This clone was picked up one time. The V gene is TRBV20-1, the J gene TRBJ1-5; no reliable D call. Germline CDR1 is DFQATT and CDR2 is SNEGSKA (reference sequence). This CDR3 comprises 13 residues. The ends were cut back, 6 bases at V and 2 bases at J, with 11 bases in the middle. CDR3: CSASGLGNQPQHF. The CDR3 nucleotides read TGCAGTGCCAGTGGGCTGGGCAATCAGCCCCAGCATTTT.

The rearrangement joins TRBV11-3 to TRBJ2-6; D is uncertain. Germline assignment: CDR1 SGHNT and CDR2 YENEEA. The CDR3 totals 13 residues. V was trimmed by 5 bases and J by 0 bases, leaving 2 bases between them. CDR3 amino acids: CASSDSGANVLTF. As DNA, the CDR3 is TGTGCCAGCAGCGACTCTGGGGCCAACGTCCTGACTTTC.

J is TRBJ1-6 and V is TRBV5-5, with D unclear. From germline, CDR1 is SGHKS and CDR2 YYEKEE (reference sequence). This CDR3 is built from 15 residues. Trimming cost V 4 bases and J 4 bases, with 12 bases left between them. The CDR3 sequence is CASSPEEHYNSPLHF. CDR3 bases: TGTGCCAGCAGCCCAGAAGAACATTATAATTCACCCCTCCACTTT.

V usage is TRBV4-1 and J usage is TRBJ1-1; D ambiguous. Germline V gene data show CDR1 as MGHRA and CDR2 as YSYEKL. V shed 1 base and J shed 0 bases, with 6 bases lying between them. The CDR3 runs to 14 residues. The CDR3 loop is CASSQGLVNTEAFF. CDR3 sequence (DNA): TGCGCCAGCAGCCAAGGCTTAGTGAACACTGAAGCTTTCTTT.

The CDR3 loop is CASSSTREQFF. CDR3 nucleotides: TGTGCCAGCAGTTCCACTCGGGAGCAGTTCTTC. This chain joins TRBV12-3 or TRBV12-4 and TRBJ2-1; D remains ambiguous. The CDR3 loop spans 11 amino acids. V was cut by 4 bases and J by 10 bases, with 8 bases left in between.

V is TRBV3-1 (or the pseudogene TRBV3-2) and J is TRBJ2-1; 10 bases map to TRBD2. Per the germline V gene, CDR1 is LGHDT and CDR2 is YNNKEL (reference sequence). V was clipped by 7 bases and J by 9 bases; unmatched bases: 21. This CDR3 is built from 18 residues. CDR3 in DNA: TGTGCCAGCACCAAGACAAAACCGGGACTAGCGAGATTGGGTGAGCAGTTCTTC. This translates into CASTKTKPGLARLGEQFF.

The table lists this clone with a count of one. The chain joins TRBV20-1 to TRBJ1-1; D is ambiguous. From germline, CDR1 is DFQATT and CDR2 SNEGSKA (reference sequence). With 3 bases removed from V and 6 bases from J, the gap between germline ends came to 17 bases. The CDR3 spans 14 residues. The CDR3 DNA reads TGCAGTGCTAGTTTCCAAGGGAGAACGGCTGAAGCTTTCTTT. This sequence encodes CSASFQGRTAEAFF.